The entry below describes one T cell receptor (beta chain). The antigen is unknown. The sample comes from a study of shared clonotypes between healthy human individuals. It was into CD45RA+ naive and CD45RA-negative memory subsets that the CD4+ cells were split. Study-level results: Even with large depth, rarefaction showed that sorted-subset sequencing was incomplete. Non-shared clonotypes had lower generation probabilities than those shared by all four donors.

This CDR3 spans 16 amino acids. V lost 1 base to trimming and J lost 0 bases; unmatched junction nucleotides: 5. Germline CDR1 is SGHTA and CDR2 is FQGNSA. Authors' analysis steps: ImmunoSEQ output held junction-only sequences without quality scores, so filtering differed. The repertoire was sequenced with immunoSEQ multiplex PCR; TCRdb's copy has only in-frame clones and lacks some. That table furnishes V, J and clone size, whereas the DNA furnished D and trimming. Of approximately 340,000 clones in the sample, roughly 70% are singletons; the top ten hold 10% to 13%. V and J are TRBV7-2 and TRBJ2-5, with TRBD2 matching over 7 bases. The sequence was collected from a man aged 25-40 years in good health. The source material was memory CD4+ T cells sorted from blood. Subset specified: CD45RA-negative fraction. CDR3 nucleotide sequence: TGTGCCAGCAGCTTAGGGAGCGGGGCGTACCAAGAGACCCAGTACTTC. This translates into CASSLGSGAYQETQYF. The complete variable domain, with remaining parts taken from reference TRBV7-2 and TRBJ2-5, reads GAGVSQSPSNKVTEKGKDVELRCDPISGHTALYWYRQSLGQGLEFLIYFQGNSAPDKSGLPSDRFSAERTGGSVSTLTIQRTQQEDSAVYLCASSLGSGAYQETQYFGPGTRLLVL.